This T cell receptor beta chain was recovered during a study of T cells after yellow fever vaccination. Study overall: Where fractions had low cell numbers, libraries were prepared from them with the SMART-Seq v4 Ultra Low Input RNA kit. Points from the study as a whole: Weaker overall was a secondary response that nonetheless peaked faster, on day 5 versus 15. Subsequent to the booster, the majority of primary-vaccination clones reappeared (under 98% CD4, approximately 85% CD8). Abundant contaminating clonotypes from the bulk population could appear in FACS-sorted repertoires.

Worth noting for this clonotype: What it binds is unknown.

CDR1 and CDR2 from the germline V gene are SGHRS and YFSETQ. CDR3 length: 13 residues. The ends were cut back, 5 bases at V and 6 bases at J, with 11 bases in the middle. TCRdb reanalysed the 5' RACE reads using MiXCR and keeps one entry per CDR3 protein. The sample consists of hundreds of thousands of distinct CDR3 sequences, approximately 12% of them appearing once. The clonotype comes from a man under 40 who received the YFV17D yellow fever vaccine. This sample comprised PBMCs, obtained on the day of the yellow fever booster vaccination. This chain joins TRBV5-1 and TRBJ2-2; no reliable D call. DNA for the CDR3: TGCGCCAGCAGTTTACTGGGGTCCGGGGAGCTGTTTTTT. This codes for CASSLLGSGELFF.